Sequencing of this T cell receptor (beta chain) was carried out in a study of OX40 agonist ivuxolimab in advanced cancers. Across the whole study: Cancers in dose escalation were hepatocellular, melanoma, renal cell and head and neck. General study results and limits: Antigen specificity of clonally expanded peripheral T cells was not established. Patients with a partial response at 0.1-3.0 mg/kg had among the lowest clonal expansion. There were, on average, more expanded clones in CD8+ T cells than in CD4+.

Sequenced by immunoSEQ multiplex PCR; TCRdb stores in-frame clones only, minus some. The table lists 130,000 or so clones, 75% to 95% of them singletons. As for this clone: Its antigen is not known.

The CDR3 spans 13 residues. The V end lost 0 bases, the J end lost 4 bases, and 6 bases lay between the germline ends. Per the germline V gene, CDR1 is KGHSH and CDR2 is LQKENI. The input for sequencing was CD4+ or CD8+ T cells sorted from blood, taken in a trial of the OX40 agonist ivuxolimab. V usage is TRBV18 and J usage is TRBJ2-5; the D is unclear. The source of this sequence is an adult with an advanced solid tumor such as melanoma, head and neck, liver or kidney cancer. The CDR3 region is CASSPPGVETQYF. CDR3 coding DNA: TGTGCCAGCTCACCACCTGGGGTAGAGACCCAGTACTTC.